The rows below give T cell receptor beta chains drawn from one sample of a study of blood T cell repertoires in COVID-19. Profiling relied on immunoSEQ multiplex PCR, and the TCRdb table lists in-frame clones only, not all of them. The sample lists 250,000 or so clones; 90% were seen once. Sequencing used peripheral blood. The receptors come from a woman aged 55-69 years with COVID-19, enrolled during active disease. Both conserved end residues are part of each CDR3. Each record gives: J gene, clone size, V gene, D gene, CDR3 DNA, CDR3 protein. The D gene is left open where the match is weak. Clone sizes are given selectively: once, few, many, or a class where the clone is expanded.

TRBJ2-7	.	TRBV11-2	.	TGTGCCAGCAGCTTAGACCGTCTAGGGGGCGAGCAGTACTTC	CASSLDRLGGEQYF
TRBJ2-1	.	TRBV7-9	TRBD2	TGTGCCAGCAGCACCGGACTAGCGCAGACGTTTCGTGAGCAGTTCTTC	CASSTGLAQTFREQFF
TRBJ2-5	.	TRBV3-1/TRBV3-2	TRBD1	TGTGCCAGCAGCCCGGGACAGGGAATAGAGACCCAGTACTTC	CASSPGQGIETQYF
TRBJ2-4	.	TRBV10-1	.	TGCGCCAGTATGCAGGGCGGTCTCATAAACATTCAGTACTTC	CASMQGGLINIQYF
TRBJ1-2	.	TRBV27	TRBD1	TGTGCCAGCAGGAGAACGGGACAGGGGAATGGCTACACCTTC	CASRRTGQGNGYTF
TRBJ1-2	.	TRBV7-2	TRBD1	TGTGCCAGCAGCTCTCCCCCAGGGGGCTCAAAAGGCTATGGCTACACCTTC	CASSSPPGGSKGYGYTF
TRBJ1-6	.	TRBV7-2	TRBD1	TGTGCCAGCAGCTTAGGACAGGGGAGGGGATCACCCCTCCACTTT	CASSLGQGRGSPLHF
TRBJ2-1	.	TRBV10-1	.	TGCGCCAGCCAGCACGGACTTTTCCCGCCCCAGTTCTTC	CASQHGLFPPQFF
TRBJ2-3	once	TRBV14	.	TGTGCCAGCAGCCAAGATCTCCACGCCGGGGATACGCAGTATTTT	CASSQDLHAGDTQYF
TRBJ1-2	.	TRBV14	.	TGTGCCAGCAGCCAAGTTCCAGGAGGCTATGGCTACACCTTC	CASSQVPGGYGYTF
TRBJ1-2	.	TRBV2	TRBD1	TGTGCCAGCAGTGAAGCGACAGGGAGCTATGGCTACACCTTC	CASSEATGSYGYTF
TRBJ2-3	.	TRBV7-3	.	TGTGCCAGCAGCCCGTCTGCGACAGATACGCAGTATTTT	CASSPSATDTQYF
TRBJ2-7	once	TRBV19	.	TGTGCCAGTAGCCCCGGGTCTTACGAGCAGTACTTC	CASSPGSYEQYF
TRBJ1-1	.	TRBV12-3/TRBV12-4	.	TGTGCCAGCAGCCTTGGGGGGAGTGAAGCTTTCTTT	CASSLGGSEAFF
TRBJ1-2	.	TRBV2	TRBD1	TGTGCCAGCAATCCTACAGGGGGTGAGGGCTACACCTTC	CASNPTGGEGYTF
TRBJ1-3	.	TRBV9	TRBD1	TGTGCCAGCAGCGATGACAGGGGGCAGCGAAACACCATATATTTT	CASSDDRGQRNTIYF
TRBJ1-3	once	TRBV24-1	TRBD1	TGTGCCACCAGGAACAGGGGTAGTAGAAACACCATATATTTT	CATRNRGSRNTIYF
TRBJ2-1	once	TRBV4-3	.	TGCGCCAGCAGCCGCCTAGACAGTGAGCAGTTCTTC	CASSRLDSEQFF
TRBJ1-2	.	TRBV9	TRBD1	TGTGCCAGCAGCGTAACCGGGACAGACGCCTATGGCTACACCTTC	CASSVTGTDAYGYTF
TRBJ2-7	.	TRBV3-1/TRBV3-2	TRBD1	TGTGCCAGCAGCCAAGATCGGGGACAGAGCTCCTACGAGCAGTACTTC	CASSQDRGQSSYEQYF
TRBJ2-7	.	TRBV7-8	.	TGTGCCAGCAGCTTCAGCAGGGATAGACCCTACGAGCAGTACTTC	CASSFSRDRPYEQYF
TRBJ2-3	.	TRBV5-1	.	TGCGCCAGCAGCTTGGCTCTGGGAGAAGATACGCAGTATTTT	CASSLALGEDTQYF
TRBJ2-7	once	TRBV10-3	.	TGTGCCATCAGTGAGGCCGGACAGATCAACGACGAGCAGTACTTC	CAISEAGQINDEQYF
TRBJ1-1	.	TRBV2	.	TGTGCCAGCAATGGACTCCCGAACACTGAAGCTTTCTTT	CASNGLPNTEAFF
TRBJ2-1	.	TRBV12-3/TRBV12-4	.	TGTGCCAGCAGTTTAGAGAGGAATGAGCAGTTCTTC	CASSLERNEQFF
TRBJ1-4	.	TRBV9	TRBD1	TGTGCCAGCGGTGGACAGGGGGCTAATGAAAAACTGTTTTTT	CASGGQGANEKLFF
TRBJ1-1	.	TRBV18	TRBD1	TGTGCCAGCTCACGAGGGGGCAGGGTTCGAACTGAAGCTTTCTTT	CASSRGGRVRTEAFF
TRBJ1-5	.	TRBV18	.	TGTGCCAGCTCGCCCGAGACAGCGAATGACCGGAATCAGCCCCAGCATTTT	CASSPETANDRNQPQHF
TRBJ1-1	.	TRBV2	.	TGTGCCAGCAGTGACTCCGGGAGGTATGAAGCTTTCTTT	CASSDSGRYEAFF
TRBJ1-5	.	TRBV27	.	TGTGCCAGCAGCCTTAGCAATCAGCCCCAGCATTTT	CASSLSNQPQHF
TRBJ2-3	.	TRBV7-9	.	TGTGCCAGCAGCAGAGTACAGGGCAGCACAGATACGCAGTATTTT	CASSRVQGSTDTQYF
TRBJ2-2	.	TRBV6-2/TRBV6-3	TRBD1	TGTGCCAGCAGTTACACAGGGGGAACCGGGGAGCTGTTTTTT	CASSYTGGTGELFF
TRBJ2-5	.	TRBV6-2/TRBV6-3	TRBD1	TGTGCCAGCAGTTCCATATCCCCCGGGACAGAGTTCCAAGAGACCCAGTACTTC	CASSSISPGTEFQETQYF
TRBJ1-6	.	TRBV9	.	TGTGCCAGCAGCGTAGGAGAGGAGGGATCCTCACCCCTCCACTTT	CASSVGEEGSSPLHF
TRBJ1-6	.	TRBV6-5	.	TGTGCCAGCAGTTACAGAGTCAGTCCGGGTAATTCACCCCTCCACTTT	CASSYRVSPGNSPLHF
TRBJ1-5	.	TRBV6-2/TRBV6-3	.	TGTGCCAGCAGTTATAACATACAGAACAATCAGCCCCAGCATTTT	CASSYNIQNNQPQHF
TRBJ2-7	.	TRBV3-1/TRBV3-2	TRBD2	TGTGCCAGCAGCCTGGGTAGCGGGGGGACCACCTACGAGCAGTACTTC	CASSLGSGGTTYEQYF
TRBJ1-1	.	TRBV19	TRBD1	TGTGCCACGAAACAGGGGGAGACTGAAGCTTTCTTT	CATKQGETEAFF
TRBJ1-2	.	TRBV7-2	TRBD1	TGTGCCAGCAGCCCAAGACAGGGTATCTATGGCTACACCTTC	CASSPRQGIYGYTF
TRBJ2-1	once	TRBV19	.	TGTGCCAGTAGTATCCGACGCGGCCTTAATGAGCAGTTCTTC	CASSIRRGLNEQFF
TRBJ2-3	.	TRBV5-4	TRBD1	TGTGCCAGCAGCTTCCCGCAGGGGGCCACAGATACGCAGTATTTT	CASSFPQGATDTQYF
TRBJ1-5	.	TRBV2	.	TGTGCCAGCAAGGGGCAGGGTGGCAATCAGCCCCAGCATTTT	CASKGQGGNQPQHF